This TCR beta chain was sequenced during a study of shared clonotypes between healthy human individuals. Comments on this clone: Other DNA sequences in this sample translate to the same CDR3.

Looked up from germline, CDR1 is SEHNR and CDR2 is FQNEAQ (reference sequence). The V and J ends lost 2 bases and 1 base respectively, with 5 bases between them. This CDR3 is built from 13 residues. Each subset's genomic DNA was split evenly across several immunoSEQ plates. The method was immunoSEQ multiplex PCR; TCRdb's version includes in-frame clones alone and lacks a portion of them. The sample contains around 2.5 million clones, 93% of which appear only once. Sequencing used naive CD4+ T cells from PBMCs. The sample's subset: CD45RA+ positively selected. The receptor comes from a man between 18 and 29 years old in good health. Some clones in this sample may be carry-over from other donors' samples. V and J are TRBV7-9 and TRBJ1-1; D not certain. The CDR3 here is CASSLSGNTEAFF. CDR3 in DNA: TGTGCCAGCAGCTTATCTGGGAACACTGAAGCTTTCTTT.